A selection of T cell receptor beta chains follows, all from one sample in a study of T-cell memory formation after mild COVID-19. MiXCR was run by TCRdb on the 5' RACE reads, yielding one entry per CDR3 protein. This sample yields under 300,000 distinct CDR3 sequences, of which roughly 15% are seen a single time; approximately 3.5% belongs to the top ten. Sequenced material: PBMCs or a T cell subset sorted from them (not recorded which). The receptors were gathered from a man aged 18-30 years who had mild COVID-19 (a few samples of this study predate the infection). Cell type and time point are not known. Each CDR3 is given with its conserved first and last residue. Each record gives: D gene, clone size, V gene, J gene, CDR3 protein, CDR3 DNA. D genes are given only for firm matches. Rows give clone size only sometimes, using once, few, many, or a class for an expanded clone.

D gene: TRBD1
clone size: -
V gene: TRBV3-1
J gene: TRBJ1-2
CDR3 protein: CASSQWGSDRGGYTF
CDR3 DNA: TGTGCCAGCAGCCAATGGGGCTCGGACAGGGGTGGCTACACCTTC

D gene: -
clone size: -
V gene: TRBV7-2
J gene: TRBJ1-6
CDR3 protein: CASSFGTEYNSPLHF
CDR3 DNA: TGTGCCAGCAGCTTTGGGACCGAGTATAATTCACCCCTCCACTTT

D gene: TRBD2
clone size: many
V gene: TRBV4-1
J gene: TRBJ2-5
CDR3 protein: CASSPLPGLLRERDQYF
CDR3 DNA: TGCGCCAGCAGCCCACTCCCGGGACTACTACGGGAGAGGGACCAGTACTTC

D gene: -
clone size: -
V gene: TRBV18
J gene: TRBJ2-1
CDR3 protein: CASSPQRSGDEQFF
CDR3 DNA: TGTGCCAGCTCACCGCAACGCTCGGGCGATGAGCAGTTCTTC

D gene: -
clone size: few
V gene: TRBV2
J gene: TRBJ1-5
CDR3 protein: CASSEGPPLGPQHF
CDR3 DNA: TGTGCCAGCAGTGAAGGGCCCCCCTTGGGGCCCCAGCATTTT

D gene: TRBD1
clone size: -
V gene: TRBV6-2/TRBV6-3
J gene: TRBJ1-2
CDR3 protein: CASSQWGQGRGYTF
CDR3 DNA: TGTGCCAGCAGCCAGTGGGGACAGGGTCGTGGCTACACCTTC

D gene: TRBD2
clone size: few
V gene: TRBV6-5
J gene: TRBJ2-5
CDR3 protein: CASSGTLAGQETQYF
CDR3 DNA: TGTGCCAGCAGTGGAACCTTAGCGGGGCAAGAGACCCAGTACTTC

D gene: TRBD1
clone size: -
V gene: TRBV2
J gene: TRBJ1-1
CDR3 protein: CASEGDRGTEAFF
CDR3 DNA: TGTGCCAGTGAGGGGGACAGGGGCACTGAAGCTTTCTTT

D gene: -
clone size: -
V gene: TRBV7-2
J gene: TRBJ2-4
CDR3 protein: CASSTQDQNIQYF
CDR3 DNA: TGTGCCAGCAGCACGCAAGATCAAAACATTCAGTACTTC

D gene: -
clone size: -
V gene: TRBV27
J gene: TRBJ1-1
CDR3 protein: CASSLIRGTVNTEAFF
CDR3 DNA: TGTGCCAGCAGTTTAATCCGCGGGACGGTGAACACTGAAGCTTTCTTT

D gene: -
clone size: few
V gene: TRBV2
J gene: TRBJ2-2
CDR3 protein: CASSEVQVDTGELFF
CDR3 DNA: TGTGCCAGCAGTGAAGTCCAGGTGGACACCGGGGAGCTGTTTTTT

D gene: TRBD1
clone size: -
V gene: TRBV24-1
J gene: TRBJ2-1
CDR3 protein: CATSDKGQGQEQFF
CDR3 DNA: TGTGCCACCAGTGACAAGGGACAGGGCCAGGAGCAGTTCTTC

D gene: TRBD1
clone size: -
V gene: TRBV5-1
J gene: TRBJ2-5
CDR3 protein: CASSLARGPPQETQYF
CDR3 DNA: TGCGCCAGCAGCTTGGCCAGGGGGCCGCCCCAAGAGACCCAGTACTTC

D gene: -
clone size: -
V gene: TRBV2
J gene: TRBJ1-5
CDR3 protein: CASTEGYIQPQHF
CDR3 DNA: TGTGCCAGCACAGAGGGGTATATTCAGCCCCAGCATTTT

D gene: TRBD1
clone size: few
V gene: TRBV5-1
J gene: TRBJ1-1
CDR3 protein: CASSSRQGVAEAFF
CDR3 DNA: TGCGCCAGCAGCAGCAGACAGGGGGTGGCTGAAGCTTTCTTT

D gene: TRBD1
clone size: few
V gene: TRBV20-1
J gene: TRBJ2-5
CDR3 protein: CSAVRDRAQETQYF
CDR3 DNA: TGCAGTGCTGTCCGGGACAGAGCCCAAGAGACCCAGTACTTC

D gene: TRBD1
clone size: -
V gene: TRBV6-1
J gene: TRBJ2-1
CDR3 protein: CASSPGQGVIEQFF
CDR3 DNA: TGTGCCAGCAGTCCGGGACAGGGGGTAATTGAGCAGTTCTTC

D gene: -
clone size: many
V gene: TRBV6-2/TRBV6-3
J gene: TRBJ1-5
CDR3 protein: CASSYREGVKHF
CDR3 DNA: TGTGCCAGCAGTTATCGGGAAGGGGTGAAGCATTTT

D gene: -
clone size: -
V gene: TRBV12-3/TRBV12-4
J gene: TRBJ1-2
CDR3 protein: CASSPKAVANYGYTF
CDR3 DNA: TGTGCCAGCAGCCCTAAGGCAGTAGCTAACTATGGCTACACCTTC

D gene: TRBD1
clone size: many
V gene: TRBV4-3
J gene: TRBJ1-6
CDR3 protein: CASSSGQGGSPLHF
CDR3 DNA: TGCGCCAGCAGCTCTGGACAGGGAGGATCACCCCTCCACTTT